This record concerns one TCR beta chain sequence. The data derive from a study of blood T cell repertoires in COVID-19. Participants came from 24 US areas, aged roughly 18 to 89 years. Some clones are missing from TCRdb's copy, which holds only in-frame ones; the method was immunoSEQ multiplex PCR. The sample contains under 300,000 clones, roughly nine tenths of which appear only once. V trimming: 0 bases; J trimming: 7 bases; junction bases outside the gene matches: 3. CDR1 and CDR2 from the germline V gene are SGHTS and YDEGEE. The CDR3 extends over 13 amino acids. The rearrangement joins TRBV5-8 to TRBJ2-7, with 8 bases that match TRBD1. The clonotype originates from a woman aged 50 to 60 who had recovered from COVID-19. The material sequenced was PBMCs or T cells enriched from blood (not recorded which). CDR3 nucleotide sequence: TGTGCCAGCAGCTTGGGACAGGGGCGGGAGCAGTACTTC. As protein: CASSLGQGREQYF.